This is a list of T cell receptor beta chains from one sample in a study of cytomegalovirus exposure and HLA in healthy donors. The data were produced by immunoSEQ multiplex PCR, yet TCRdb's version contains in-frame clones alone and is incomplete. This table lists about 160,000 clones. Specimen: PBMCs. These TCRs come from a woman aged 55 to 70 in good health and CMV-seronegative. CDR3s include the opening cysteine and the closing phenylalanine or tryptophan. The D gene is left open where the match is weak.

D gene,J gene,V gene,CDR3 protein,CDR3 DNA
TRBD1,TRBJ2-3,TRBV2,CASVAGGTDTQYF,TGTGCCAGTGTCGCAGGGGGTACAGATACGCAGTATTTT
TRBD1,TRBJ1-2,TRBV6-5,CASSYHGQGLGGYTF,TGTGCCAGCAGTTACCACGGACAGGGGTTGGGCGGCTACACCTTC
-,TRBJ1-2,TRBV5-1,CASSLGARQNYGYTF,TGCGCCAGCAGCTTGGGGGCCCGACAGAACTATGGCTACACCTTC
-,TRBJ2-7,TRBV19,CASQGDYEQYF,TGTGCCTCCCAAGGGGACTACGAGCAGTACTTC
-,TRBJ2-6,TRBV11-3,CASSLGLSGANVLTF,TGTGCCAGCAGCTTAGGTCTCTCTGGGGCCAACGTCCTGACTTTC
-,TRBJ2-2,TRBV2,CASYREWGTGELFF,TGTGCCAGTTACCGGGAGTGGGGCACCGGGGAGCTGTTTTTT
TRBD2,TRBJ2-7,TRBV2,CASSEGPGLVHEQYF,TGTGCCAGCAGTGAAGGTCCGGGACTAGTCCACGAGCAGTACTTC
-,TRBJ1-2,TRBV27,CASRPPGFGYGYTF,TGTGCCAGCAGACCTCCAGGGTTTGGCTATGGCTACACCTTC
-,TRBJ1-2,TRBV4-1,CASSQDSVGRGYGYTF,TGCGCCAGCAGCCAAGATTCGGTCGGCCGGGGCTATGGCTACACCTTC
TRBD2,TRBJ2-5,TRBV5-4,CASSLDPGGQETQYF,TGTGCCAGCAGCTTGGATCCGGGGGGCCAAGAGACCCAGTACTTC
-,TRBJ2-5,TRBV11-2,CASSLQETQYF,TGTGCCAGCAGCCTACAAGAGACCCAGTACTTC
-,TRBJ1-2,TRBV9,CASSVEPTGTYGYTF,TGTGCCAGCAGCGTAGAACCCACAGGAACCTATGGCTACACCTTT
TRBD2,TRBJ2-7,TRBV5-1,CASSSGLAGAYEQYF,TGCGCCAGCAGCTCGGGACTAGCGGGGGCCTACGAGCAGTACTTC
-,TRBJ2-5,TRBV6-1,CASSGQLEETQYF,TGTGCCAGCAGCGGACAGTTAGAAGAGACCCAGTACTTC
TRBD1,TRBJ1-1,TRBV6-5,CATHKSDRAVTEAFF,TGTGCCACTCACAAGTCTGACAGGGCAGTAACTGAAGCTTTCTTT
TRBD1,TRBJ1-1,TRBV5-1,CASSTWTGNAEAFF,TGCGCCAGCAGCACGTGGACAGGGAACGCTGAAGCTTTCTTT
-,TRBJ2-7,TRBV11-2,CASSFAGTAGLEQYF,TGTGCCAGCAGCTTTGCCGGGACGGCGGGGCTCGAGCAGTACTTC
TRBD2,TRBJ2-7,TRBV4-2,CASSQEGLEDYEQYF,TGTGCCAGCAGCCAAGAAGGACTAGAGGACTACGAGCAGTACTTC
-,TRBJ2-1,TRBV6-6,CASSYLQALYNEQFF,TGTGCCAGCAGTTATCTCCAGGCCCTTTACAATGAGCAGTTCTTC
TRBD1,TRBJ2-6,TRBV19,CASSLGQGGRGANVLTF,TGTGCCAGTAGTCTAGGACAGGGAGGCCGCGGGGCCAACGTCCTGACTTTC
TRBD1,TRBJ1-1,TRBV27,CASSYDRGQDEAFF,TGTGCCAGCAGTTACGACAGGGGGCAGGATGAAGCTTTCTTT
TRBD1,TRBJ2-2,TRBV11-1,CASSPQGWNTGELFF,TGTGCCAGCAGCCCACAGGGGTGGAACACCGGGGAGCTGTTTTTT
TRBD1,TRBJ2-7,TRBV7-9,CASSFPTGKNSYEQYF,TGTGCCAGCAGCTTCCCGACAGGGAAAAACTCCTACGAGCAGTACTTC
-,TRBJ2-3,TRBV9,CASSVQERSDTQYF,TGTGCCAGCAGCGTACAGGAACGGTCAGATACGCAGTATTTT
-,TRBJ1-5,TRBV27,CASSFGGPDQPQHF,TGTGCCAGCAGTTTCGGGGGTCCAGATCAGCCCCAGCATTTT
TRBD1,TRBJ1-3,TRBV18,CASSPQGQSSSGNTIYF,TGTGCCAGCTCACCGCAGGGACAGTCGAGCTCTGGAAACACCATATATTTT
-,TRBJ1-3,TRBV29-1,CSVVGGNTIYF,TGCAGCGTTGTTGGGGGGAACACCATATATTTT
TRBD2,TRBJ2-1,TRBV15,CATSRDYGGAYEQFF,TGTGCCACCAGCAGAGATTACGGGGGGGCCTATGAGCAGTTCTTC
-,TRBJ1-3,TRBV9,CASSPVPSGNTIYF,TGTGCCAGCAGCCCGGTTCCCTCTGGAAACACCATATATTTT
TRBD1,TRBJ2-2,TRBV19,CASSSRQGGRELFF,TGTGCCAGTAGTAGCAGACAGGGGGGCCGGGAGCTGTTTTTT
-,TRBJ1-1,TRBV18,CASSPFPGGYGNTEAFF,TGTGCCAGCTCACCATTCCCCGGGGGGTATGGTAACACTGAAGCTTTCTTT
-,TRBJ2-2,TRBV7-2,CASSLAGPIAGELFF,TGTGCCAGCAGCTTAGCGGGGCCTATTGCCGGGGAGCTGTTTTTT
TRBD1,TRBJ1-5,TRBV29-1,CSVGQGPGQPQHF,TGCAGCGTGGGACAGGGGCCAGGTCAGCCCCAGCATTTT
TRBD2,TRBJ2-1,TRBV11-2,CASSSTSPYNEQFF,TGTGCCAGCAGCTCGACTAGCCCCTACAATGAGCAGTTCTTC
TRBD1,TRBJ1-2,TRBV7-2,CASSPRTGENYGYTF,TGTGCCAGCAGCCCCCGAACAGGGGAAAACTATGGCTACACCTTC
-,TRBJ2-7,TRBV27,CASSPSLGGFSYEQYF,TGTGCCAGCAGTCCATCTCTGGGGGGTTTCTCCTACGAGCAGTACTTC
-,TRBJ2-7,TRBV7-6,CASSLGEPYEQYF,TGTGCCAGCAGCCTCGGGGAGCCCTACGAGCAGTACTTC
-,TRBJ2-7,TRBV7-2,CASSTVSSSYEQYF,TGTGCCAGCAGCACGGTCTCGAGCTCCTACGAGCAGTACTTC
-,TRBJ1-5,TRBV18,CASSQGQTYNQPQHF,TGTGCCAGCTCACAAGGACAGACCTACAATCAGCCCCAGCATTTT
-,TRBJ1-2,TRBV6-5,CASSYSPPNRGYGYTF,TGTGCCAGCAGTTACTCTCCGCCTAACCGGGGCTATGGCTACACCTTC
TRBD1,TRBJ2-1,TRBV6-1,CARGGTGGSNNEQFF,TGTGCCAGGGGGGGGACAGGGGGTTCTAACAATGAGCAGTTCTTC
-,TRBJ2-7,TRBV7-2,CASSPYGGGLEQYF,TGTGCCAGCAGCCCGTATGGGGGCGGGTTGGAGCAGTACTTC
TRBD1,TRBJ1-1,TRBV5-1,CASSLGQGAEAFF,TGCGCCAGCAGCTTAGGACAGGGGGCTGAAGCTTTCTTT
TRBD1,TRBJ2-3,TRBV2,CASKGGFDTDTQYF,TGTGCCTCTAAAGGGGGCTTCGACACAGATACGCAGTATTTT
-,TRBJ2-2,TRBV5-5,CASSQRTETGELFF,TGTGCCAGCAGCCAGCGAACGGAGACCGGGGAGCTGTTTTTT
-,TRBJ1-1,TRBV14,CASSHLKQMNTEAFF,TGTGCCAGCAGCCACTTAAAACAGATGAACACTGAAGCTTTCTTT
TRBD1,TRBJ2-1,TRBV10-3,CAISDLGTGKNEQFF,TGTGCCATCAGTGATCTCGGGACAGGGAAAAATGAGCAGTTCTTC
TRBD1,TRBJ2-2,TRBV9,CASSTPGQGSYTGELFF,TGTGCCAGCAGCACCCCCGGACAGGGGTCGTACACCGGGGAGCTGTTTTTT
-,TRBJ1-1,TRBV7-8,CASGRRGAKNTEAFF,TGTGCCAGCGGAAGGAGGGGAGCTAAGAACACTGAAGCTTTCTTT
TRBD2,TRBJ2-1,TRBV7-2,CASTPAGGLNEQFF,TGTGCCAGCACCCCTGCGGGGGGGCTGAATGAGCAGTTCTTC
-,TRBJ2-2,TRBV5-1,CASSSGSTGELFF,TGCGCCAGCAGCTCGGGGTCGACCGGGGAGCTGTTTTTT
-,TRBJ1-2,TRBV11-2,CASSLLGGTNYGYTF,TGTGCCAGCAGCTTATTGGGCGGGACGAACTATGGCTACACCTTC
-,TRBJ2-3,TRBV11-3,CASSQGHSTDTQYF,TGTGCCAGCAGCCAAGGACACTCCACAGATACGCAGTATTTT
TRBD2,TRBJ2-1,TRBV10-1,CASSESSGRAYNEQFF,TGCGCCAGCAGTGAATCGAGCGGGAGGGCCTACAATGAGCAGTTCTTC
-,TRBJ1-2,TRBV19,CASSPPAGHGYTF,TGTGCCAGTAGTCCCCCGGCAGGGCATGGCTACACCTTC
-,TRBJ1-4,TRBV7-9,CASSLGTGPNEKLFF,TGTGCCAGCAGCTTAGGCACAGGGCCCAATGAAAAACTGTTTTTT
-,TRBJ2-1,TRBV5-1,CASSLGATRPYNEQFF,TGCGCCAGCAGCTTGGGGGCGACTAGACCCTACAATGAGCAGTTCTTC